This T cell receptor (beta chain) was found in a study of shared clonotypes between healthy human individuals. Germline V gene lookup returns CDR1 SGHRS and CDR2 YFSETQ. The length of the CDR3 is 16 residues. J gave up 5 bases and V 4 bases, and 7 bases lay outside the gene matches. Naive CD8 cells comprised CD45RO-negative, CCR7-positively selected cells, excluding terminally differentiated effector memory CD45RA+ cells. Clones were read by immunoSEQ multiplex PCR, and TCRdb kept only the in-frame ones, dropping some. Here the sample spans around 2.1 million clones, approximately 94% being singletons.

The chain employs TRBV5-1 and TRBJ2-7; 15 nucleotides agree with TRBD2. The sample was naive CD8+ T cells from PBMCs. The receptor was derived from a man between 18 and 35 years old in good health. Some clones in this sample may be carry-over from other donors' samples. The CDR3 spells CASSLGTSGRSDEQYF. In DNA form, the CDR3 reads TGCGCCAGCAGCCTCGGGACTAGCGGGAGGTCCGACGAGCAGTACTTC.